This TCR beta chain was obtained from a study of T cell repertoires in cytomegalovirus infection. In the study overall: Carrying CMV and the relevant HLA type showed in public TCR beta signatures. Study findings and constraints: Summed public TCR beta family frequency identified CMV carriers bearing the relevant HLA. Clonotypes of TCR beta that were HLA-C-restricted and CMV-specific dominated the ex vivo response.

One entry per CDR3 protein results from TCRdb running MiXCR on the reads. Of about 240,000 distinct CDR3 sequences listed, 6% to 8% are singletons. Germline V lookup: CDR1 MDHEN, CDR2 SYDVKM. This CDR3 has 14 residues. Trimming pared 5 bases from V and 8 bases from J, leaving 13 bases between. This clonotype was counted ten times or more. The antigen is undetermined. J is TRBJ1-6 and V is TRBV28; perhaps TRBD1 as D (6 bases). Sequenced: PBMCs. The receptor comes from a human donor in good health (CMV status not recorded). Some clones in this sample may be carry-over from other donors' samples. The CDR3: CASSPGQIDSPLHF. The CDR3 DNA is TGTGCCAGCAGTCCCGGACAGATAGATTCACCCCTCCACTTT.